This TCR beta chain came from a study of response to subunit inactivated influenza vaccine. Overall study findings and caveats: Each seasonal flu vaccination may recruit only limited new T cells, authors suggested.

Remarks on this clonotype: Its antigen remains unknown.

TCRdb recomputed calls from the RT-PCR reads with MiXCR, one row per CDR3 protein. The data show hundreds of thousands of distinct CDR3 sequences, with 9.5% to 13% seen just once and roughly 12% held by the top ten. The specimen comprised PBMCs from blood, sampled roughly 47 days after vaccination. The clonotype originates from a man aged 50 or older who received an inactivated influenza vaccine.

Written as DNA, the CDR3 is TGTGCCAGCAGCTTAGGTTTAGCCCACACTGAAGCTTTCTTT. As protein: CASSLGLAHTEAFF. This chain uses TRBV7-2 with TRBJ1-1; D uncertain. Germline V gene lookup returns CDR1 SGHTA and CDR2 FQGNSA. V lost 1 base, J lost 3 bases, and 9 bases lay in between. The CDR3 has 14 residues. Using reference TRBV7-2 and TRBJ1-1 for the parts outside the CDR3, the full variable domain is GAGVSQSPSNKVTEKGKDVELRCDPISGHTALYWYRQSLGQGLEFLIYFQGNSAPDKSGLPSDRFSAERTGGSVSTLTIQRTQQEDSAVYLCASSLGLAHTEAFFGQGTRLTVV.